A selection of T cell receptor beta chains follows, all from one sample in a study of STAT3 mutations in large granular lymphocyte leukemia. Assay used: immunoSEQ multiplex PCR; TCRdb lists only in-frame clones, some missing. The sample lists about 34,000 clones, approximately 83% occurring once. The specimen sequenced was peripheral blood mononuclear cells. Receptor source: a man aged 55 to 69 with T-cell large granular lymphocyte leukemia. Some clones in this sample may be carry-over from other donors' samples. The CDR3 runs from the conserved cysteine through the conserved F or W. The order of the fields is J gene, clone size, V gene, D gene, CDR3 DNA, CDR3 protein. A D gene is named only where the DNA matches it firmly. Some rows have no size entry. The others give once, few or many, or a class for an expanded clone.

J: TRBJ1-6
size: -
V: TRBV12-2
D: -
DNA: TGTGCAAGTCGCTTAGCGGGACAGGCTGAAGTTTCACCCCTCCACTTT
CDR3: CASRLAGQAEVSPLHF

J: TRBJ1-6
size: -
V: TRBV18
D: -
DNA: TGTGCCAGCTCTCTTAGGTCTAGGGATAATTCACCCCTCCACTTT
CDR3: CASSLRSRDNSPLHF

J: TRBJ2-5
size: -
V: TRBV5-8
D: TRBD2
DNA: TGTGCCGCCAACCGGGGCGATCCAGCGGGAGTAGGGGAGACCCAGTACTTC
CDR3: CAANRGDPAGVGETQYF

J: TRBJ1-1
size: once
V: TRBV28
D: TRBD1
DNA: TGTGCCAGCAGTTTATTAAAGGGGACAGCTGAAGCTTTCTTT
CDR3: CASSLLKGTAEAFF

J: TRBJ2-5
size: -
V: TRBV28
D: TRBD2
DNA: TGTGCCAGCAGTTCTCCGGGACTAGCGGGAGGGGACGGGGAGACCCAGTACTTC
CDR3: CASSSPGLAGGDGETQYF

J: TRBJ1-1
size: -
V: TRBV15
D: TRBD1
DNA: TGTGCCACCAGCCTTGGACAGGGAATGAACACTGAAGCTTTCTTT
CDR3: CATSLGQGMNTEAFF

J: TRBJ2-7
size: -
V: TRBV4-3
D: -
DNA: TGCGCCAGCAGCTTACACAGGGGGGGAGCCTACGAGCAGTACTTC
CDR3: CASSLHRGGAYEQYF

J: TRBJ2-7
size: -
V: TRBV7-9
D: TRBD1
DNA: TGTGCCAGCAGCCGGGGACAGGGTCTAAGCTACGAGCAGTACTTC
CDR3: CASSRGQGLSYEQYF

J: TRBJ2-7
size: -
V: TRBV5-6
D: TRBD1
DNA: TGTGCCAGCAGCTTGGGGGATGACAGGGGGCTCTACGAGCAGTACTTC
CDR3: CASSLGDDRGLYEQYF

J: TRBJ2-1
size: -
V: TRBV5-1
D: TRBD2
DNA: TGCGCCAGCAGCCATGGGACTAGCGGGGCATACAATGAGCAGTTCTTC
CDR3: CASSHGTSGAYNEQFF

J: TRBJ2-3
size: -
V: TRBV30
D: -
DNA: TGTGCCTGTGGGGAGGGGGAGAGGACAGATACGCAGTATTTT
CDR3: CACGEGERTDTQYF

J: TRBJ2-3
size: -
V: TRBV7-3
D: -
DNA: TGTGCCAGCAGCTTAAGCAGGGCCGCAGATACGCAGTATTTT
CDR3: CASSLSRAADTQYF

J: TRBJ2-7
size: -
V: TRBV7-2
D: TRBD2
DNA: TGTGCCAGCAGCCCCAGCGGGACCTCCTACGAGCAGTACTTC
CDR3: CASSPSGTSYEQYF

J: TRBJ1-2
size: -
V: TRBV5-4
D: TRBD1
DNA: TGTGCCAGCAGCTTGGCCCGGGACAGGCTGAATGGCTACACCTTC
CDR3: CASSLARDRLNGYTF

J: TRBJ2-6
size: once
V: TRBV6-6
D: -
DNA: TGTGCCAGCAGTTACGTGGGCTCTGGGGCCAACGTCCTGACTTTC
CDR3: CASSYVGSGANVLTF

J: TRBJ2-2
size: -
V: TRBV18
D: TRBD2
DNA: TGTGCCAGCTCACCACTGGATATAGCGGGAGCGTATACCGGGGAGCTGTTTTTT
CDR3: CASSPLDIAGAYTGELFF

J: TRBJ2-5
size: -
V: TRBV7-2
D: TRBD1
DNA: TGTGCCAGCAGCTCAATAGGGACAGGGCGGTACGAGACCCAGTACTTC
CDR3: CASSSIGTGRYETQYF

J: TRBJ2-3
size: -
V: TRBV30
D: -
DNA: TGTGCCTGGAGTGTGGGGGATACGCAGTATTTT
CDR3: CAWSVGDTQYF

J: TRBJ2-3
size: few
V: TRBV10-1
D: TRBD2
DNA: TGCGCCAGCAGTGGGGGACTAGCGGGAGAAGCAGATACGCAGTATTTT
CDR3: CASSGGLAGEADTQYF

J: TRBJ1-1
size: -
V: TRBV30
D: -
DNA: TGTGCCGGGTTTGGAGGGACTGAATTCTCCTTGAACACTGAAGCTTTCTTT
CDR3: CAGFGGTEFSLNTEAFF

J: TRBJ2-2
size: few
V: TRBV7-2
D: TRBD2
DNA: TGTGCCAGCAGCTTAAGTCTAGCGGGCAACACCGGGGAGCTGTTTTTT
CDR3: CASSLSLAGNTGELFF

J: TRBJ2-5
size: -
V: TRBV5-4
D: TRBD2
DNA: TGTGCCAGCAGCTTTGGTTCTAGCGGGATGCAAGAGACCCAGTACTTC
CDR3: CASSFGSSGMQETQYF

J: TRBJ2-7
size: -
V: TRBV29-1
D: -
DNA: TGCAGCGTGCATGGGGGGTTGGGTACCTACGAGCAGTACTTC
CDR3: CSVHGGLGTYEQYF

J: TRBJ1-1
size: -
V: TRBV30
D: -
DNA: TGTGCCTGGGACAGGATGAACACTGAAGCTTTCTTT
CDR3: CAWDRMNTEAFF

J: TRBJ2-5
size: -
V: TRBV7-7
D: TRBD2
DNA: TGTGCTAGCAGCTTAGGTCTAGCGGTCGGGGAGACCCAGTACTTC
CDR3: CASSLGLAVGETQYF

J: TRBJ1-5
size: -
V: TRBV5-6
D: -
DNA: TGTGCCAGCAGCTTGTCTCGGGGGCTAGGCAATCAGCCCCAGCATTTT
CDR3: CASSLSRGLGNQPQHF

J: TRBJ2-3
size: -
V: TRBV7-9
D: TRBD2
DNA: TGTGCCAGCAGCTCTAGCGGCCGCACAGATACGCAGTATTTT
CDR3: CASSSSGRTDTQYF

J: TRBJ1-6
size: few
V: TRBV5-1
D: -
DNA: TGCGCCAGCAGCTTGGGGGGCGCGGGGCGGAGCTCCTATAATTCACCCCTCCACTTT
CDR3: CASSLGGAGRSSYNSPLHF

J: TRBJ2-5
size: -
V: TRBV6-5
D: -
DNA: TGTGCCAGCAGTTACTCCCTATTATACCAAGAGACCCAGTACTTC
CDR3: CASSYSLLYQETQYF

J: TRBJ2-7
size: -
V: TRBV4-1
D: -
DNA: TGCGCCAGCAGCCAAGGGAGCCTTGGGGGCTCCTACGAGCAGTACTTC
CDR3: CASSQGSLGGSYEQYF

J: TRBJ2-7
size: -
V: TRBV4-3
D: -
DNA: TGCGCCAGCAGCCAATACACAGCCTACGAGCAGTACTTC
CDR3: CASSQYTAYEQYF

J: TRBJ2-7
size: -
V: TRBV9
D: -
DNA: TGTGCCAGCAGCGTAGGGGGACCGGGAAAGACGGAGCAGTACTTC
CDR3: CASSVGGPGKTEQYF

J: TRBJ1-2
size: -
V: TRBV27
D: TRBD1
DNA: TGTGCCAGCAGTCCACAGGGGTTTTATGGCTACACCTTC
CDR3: CASSPQGFYGYTF

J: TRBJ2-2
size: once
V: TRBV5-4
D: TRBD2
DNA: TGTGCCAGCAGCCGCCCGGGGGGTGGGCCCGGGGAGCTGTTTTTT
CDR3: CASSRPGGGPGELFF

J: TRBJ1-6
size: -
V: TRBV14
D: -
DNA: TGTGCCAGCAGCCAAGATGGCCGGTATAATTCACCCCTCCACTTT
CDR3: CASSQDGRYNSPLHF

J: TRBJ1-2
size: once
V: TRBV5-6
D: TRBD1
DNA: TGTGCCAGCAGCTTGGGGGCAGGGGGCTATGGCTACACCTTC
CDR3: CASSLGAGGYGYTF

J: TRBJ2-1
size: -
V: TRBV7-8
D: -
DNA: TGTGCCAGCAGCCCCCAACTGGCGGATACCTACAATGAGCAGTTCTTC
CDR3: CASSPQLADTYNEQFF

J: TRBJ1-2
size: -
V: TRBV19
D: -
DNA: TGTGCCAGTAGCCAGTTGGTAGGCTACACCTTC
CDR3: CASSQLVGYTF

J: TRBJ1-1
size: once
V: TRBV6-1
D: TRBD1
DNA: TGTGCCAGCAGTCTGGACAGGGGAAACACTGAAGCTTTCTTT
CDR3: CASSLDRGNTEAFF

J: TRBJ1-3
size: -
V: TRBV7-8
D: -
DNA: TGTGCCAGCAGCTTAGACGCGGCAGCGACTGGAAACACCATATATTTT
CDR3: CASSLDAAATGNTIYF

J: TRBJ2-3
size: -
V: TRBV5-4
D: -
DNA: TGTGCCAGCAAACCCGGTAGCAGGGACACAGATACGCAGTATTTT
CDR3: CASKPGSRDTDTQYF

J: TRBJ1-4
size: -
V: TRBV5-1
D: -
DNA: TGCGCCAGCAGCTTGGTGGCAGGCCCTAATGAAAAACTGTTTTTT
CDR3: CASSLVAGPNEKLFF

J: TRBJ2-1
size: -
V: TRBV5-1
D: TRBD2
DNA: TGCGCCAGCGTGGCGGGAGCGGGGGGAGACAATGAGCAGTTCTTC
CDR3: CASVAGAGGDNEQFF

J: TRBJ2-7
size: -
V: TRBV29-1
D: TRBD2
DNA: TGCAGCGCCGGGACTAGCGGAGAATACGAGCAGTACTTC
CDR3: CSAGTSGEYEQYF

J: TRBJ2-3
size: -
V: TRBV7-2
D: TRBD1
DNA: TGTGCCAGCAGCGCAAGAGGGGGCGGGAGCACAGATACGCAGTATTTT
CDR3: CASSARGGGSTDTQYF

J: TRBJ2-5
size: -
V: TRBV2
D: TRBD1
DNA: TGTGCCAGCAGGGACAGGTTCGAGACCCAGTACTTC
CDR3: CASRDRFETQYF

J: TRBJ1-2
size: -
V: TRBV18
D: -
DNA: TGTGCCAGCTCACCACCGAGTCCGGGATATGGCTACACCTTC
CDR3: CASSPPSPGYGYTF

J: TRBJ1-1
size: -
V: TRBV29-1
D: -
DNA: TGCAGCGCCCAAAGGGGCACCATGAACACTGAAGCTTTCTTT
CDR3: CSAQRGTMNTEAFF

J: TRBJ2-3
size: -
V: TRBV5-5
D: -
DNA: TGTGCCAGCAGCTTGGTCGGACGCACAGATACGCAGTATTTT
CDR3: CASSLVGRTDTQYF

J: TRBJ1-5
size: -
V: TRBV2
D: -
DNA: TGTGCCAGCAGTGTCGCGGGGAACGGCAATCAGCCCCAGCATTTT
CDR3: CASSVAGNGNQPQHF

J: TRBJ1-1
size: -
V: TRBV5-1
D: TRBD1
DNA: TGCGCCAGCAGCTTGGACACAGGGGGCGGAACTGAAGCTTTCTTT
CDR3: CASSLDTGGGTEAFF

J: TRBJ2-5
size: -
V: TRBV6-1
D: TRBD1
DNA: TGTGCGGGGACAGGTAGTTTTCGAGAGACCCAGTACTTC
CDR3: CAGTGSFRETQYF

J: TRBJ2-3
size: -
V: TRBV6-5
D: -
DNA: TGTGCCAGCAGTTACGTAGGGACGCAGTATTTT
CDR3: CASSYVGTQYF

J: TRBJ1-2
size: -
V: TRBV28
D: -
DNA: TGTGCCAGCAGTTTACCGGCGCCCGGGTATGGCTACACCTTC
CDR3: CASSLPAPGYGYTF

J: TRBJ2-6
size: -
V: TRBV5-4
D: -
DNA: TGTGCCAGCAGGGGCTTGACACGCTCTGGGGCCAACGTCCTGACTTTC
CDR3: CASRGLTRSGANVLTF

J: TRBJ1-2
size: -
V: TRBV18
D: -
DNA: TGTGCCAGCTCCAAACCCGGACAGCCTAACTATGGCTACACCTTC
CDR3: CASSKPGQPNYGYTF

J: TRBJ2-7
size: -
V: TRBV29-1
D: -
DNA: TGCAGCGTGGGGACTCATTCCTACGAGCAGTACTTC
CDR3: CSVGTHSYEQYF